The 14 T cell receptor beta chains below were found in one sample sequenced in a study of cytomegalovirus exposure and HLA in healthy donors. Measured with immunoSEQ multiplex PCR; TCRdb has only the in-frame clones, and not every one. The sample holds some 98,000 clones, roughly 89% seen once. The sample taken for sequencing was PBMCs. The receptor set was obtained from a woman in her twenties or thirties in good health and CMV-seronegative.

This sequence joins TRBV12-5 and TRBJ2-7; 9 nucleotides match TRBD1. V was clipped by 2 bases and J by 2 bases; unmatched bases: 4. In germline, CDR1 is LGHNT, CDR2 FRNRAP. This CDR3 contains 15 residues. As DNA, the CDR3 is TGTGCTAGTGGTTTGTGGGGGACAGGGACCTACGAGCAGTACTTC. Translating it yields CASGLWGTGTYEQYF. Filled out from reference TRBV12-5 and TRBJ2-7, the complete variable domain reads DARVTQTPRHKVTEMGQEVTMRCQPILGHNTVFWYRQTMMQGLELLAYFRNRAPLDDSGMPKDRFSAEMPDATLATLKIQPSEPRDSAVYFCASGLWGTGTYEQYFGPGTRLTVT.

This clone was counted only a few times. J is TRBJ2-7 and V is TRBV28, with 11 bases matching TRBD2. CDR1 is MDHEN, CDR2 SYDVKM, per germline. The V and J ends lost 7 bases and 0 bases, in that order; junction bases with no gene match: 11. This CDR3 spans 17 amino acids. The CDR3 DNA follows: TGTGCCAGCACTCAACCGGGGACTAGCGGTAGCTCCTACGAGCAGTACTTC. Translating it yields CASTQPGTSGSSYEQYF.

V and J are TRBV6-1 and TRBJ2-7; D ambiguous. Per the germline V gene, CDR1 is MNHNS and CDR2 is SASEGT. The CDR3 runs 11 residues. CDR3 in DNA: TGTGCCAGCAGTGATTTAGATACTGCCGGGGTC. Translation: CASSDLDTAGV.

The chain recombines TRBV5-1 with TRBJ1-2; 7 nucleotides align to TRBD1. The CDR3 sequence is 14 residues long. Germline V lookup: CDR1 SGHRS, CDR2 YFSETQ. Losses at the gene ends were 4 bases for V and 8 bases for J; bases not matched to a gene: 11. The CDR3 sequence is CASSPRDSFMGYTF. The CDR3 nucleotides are TGCGCCAGCAGCCCACGGGACAGCTTTATGGGCTACACCTTC.

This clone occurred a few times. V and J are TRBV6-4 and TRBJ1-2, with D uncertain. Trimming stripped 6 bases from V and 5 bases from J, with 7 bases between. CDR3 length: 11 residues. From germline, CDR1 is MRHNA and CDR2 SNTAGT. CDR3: CASRGAYGYTF. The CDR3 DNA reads TGTGCCAGCAGGGGAGCTTATGGCTACACCTTC.

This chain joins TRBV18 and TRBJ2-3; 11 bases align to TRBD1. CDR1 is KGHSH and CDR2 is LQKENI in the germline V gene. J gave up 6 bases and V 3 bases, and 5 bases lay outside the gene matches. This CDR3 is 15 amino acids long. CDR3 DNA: TGTGCCAGCTCACCCCGGACAGGGGGCGTTGATACGCAGTATTTT. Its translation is CASSPRTGGVDTQYF.

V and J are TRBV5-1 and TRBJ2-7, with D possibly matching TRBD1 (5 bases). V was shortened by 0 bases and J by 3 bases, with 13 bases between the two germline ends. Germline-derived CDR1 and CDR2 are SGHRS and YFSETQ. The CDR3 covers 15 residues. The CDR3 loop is CASSLAPGKHYEQYF. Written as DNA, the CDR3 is TGCGCCAGCAGCTTGGCCCCAGGGAAGCACTACGAGCAGTACTTC. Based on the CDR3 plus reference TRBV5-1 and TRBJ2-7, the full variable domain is KAGVTQTPRYLIKTRGQQVTLSCSPISGHRSVSWYQQTPGQGLQFLFEYFSETQRNKGNFPGRFSGRQFSNSRSEMNVSTLELGDSALYLCASSLAPGKHYEQYFGPGTRLTVT.

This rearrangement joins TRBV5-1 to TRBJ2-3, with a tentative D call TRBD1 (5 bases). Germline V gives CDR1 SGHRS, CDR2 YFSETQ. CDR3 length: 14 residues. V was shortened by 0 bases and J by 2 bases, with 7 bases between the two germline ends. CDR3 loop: CASSLEGITDTQYF. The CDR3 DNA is TGCGCCAGCAGCTTGGAGGGGATCACAGATACGCAGTATTTT.

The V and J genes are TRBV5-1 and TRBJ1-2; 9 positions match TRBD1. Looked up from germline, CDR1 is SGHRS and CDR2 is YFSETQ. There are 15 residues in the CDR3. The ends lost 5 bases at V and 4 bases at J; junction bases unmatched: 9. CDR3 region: CASRSLQGAGYGYTF. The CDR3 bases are TGCGCCAGCAGATCTTTACAGGGGGCGGGCTATGGCTACACCTTC.

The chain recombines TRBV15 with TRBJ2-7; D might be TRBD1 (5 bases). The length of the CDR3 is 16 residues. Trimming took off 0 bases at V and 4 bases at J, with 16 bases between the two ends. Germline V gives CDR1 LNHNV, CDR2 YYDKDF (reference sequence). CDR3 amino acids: CATSRDWAGHVYEQYF. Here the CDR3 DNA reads TGTGCCACCAGCAGAGATTGGGCAGGGCACGTTTACGAGCAGTACTTC.

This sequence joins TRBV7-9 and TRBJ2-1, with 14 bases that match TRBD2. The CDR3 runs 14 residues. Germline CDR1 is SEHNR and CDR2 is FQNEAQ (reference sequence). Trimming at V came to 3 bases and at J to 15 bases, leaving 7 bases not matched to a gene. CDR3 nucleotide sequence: TGTGCCAGCAGCTTGGAGACTAGCGGGGGGGCCAGGTTCTTC. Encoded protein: CASSLETSGGARFF.

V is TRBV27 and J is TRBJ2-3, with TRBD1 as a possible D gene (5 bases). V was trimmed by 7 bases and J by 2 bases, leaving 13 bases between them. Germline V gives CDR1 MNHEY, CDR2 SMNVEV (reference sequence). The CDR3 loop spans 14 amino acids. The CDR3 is CASTKSGFTDTQYF. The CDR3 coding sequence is TGTGCCAGCACCAAATCAGGGTTCACAGATACGCAGTATTTT.

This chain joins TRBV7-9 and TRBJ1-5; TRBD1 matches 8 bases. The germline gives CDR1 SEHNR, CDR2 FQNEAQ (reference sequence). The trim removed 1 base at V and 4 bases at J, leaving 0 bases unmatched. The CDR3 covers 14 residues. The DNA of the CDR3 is TGTGCCAGCAGCTTAGGACAGGGGAATCAGCCCCAGCATTTT. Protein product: CASSLGQGNQPQHF.

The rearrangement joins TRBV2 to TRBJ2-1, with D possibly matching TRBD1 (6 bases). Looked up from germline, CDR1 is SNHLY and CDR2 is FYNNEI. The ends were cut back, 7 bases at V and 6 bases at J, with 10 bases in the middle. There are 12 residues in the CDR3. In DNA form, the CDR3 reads TGTGCCAGCATTGGGGGCCGCAATGAGCAGTTCTTC. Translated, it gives CASIGGRNEQFF.